This T cell receptor beta chain was found in a study of shared clonotypes between healthy human individuals (dated by TCRdb to about 2020). About the investigation overall: The cohort comprised two women and a few men aged 18 to 49 years. Blood TCR repertoires of about 5 healthy adults were deeply sequenced to estimate repertoire size and the extent of clonotype sharing between individuals. Each donor's leukapheresis produced roughly between roughly 0.85 and 10 billion PBMCs. Libraries were prepared and TCR repertoires were sequenced by different laboratories using diverse techniques, in order to increase sequencing depth and limit assay-specific biases. Per donor, three plates each were used for CD4 naive and CD4 memory, two for CD8 naive, and one for CD8 memory. Points the paper makes about the study in general: Sampling was restricted to blood, and TCR repertoires in tissue are likely to differ from TCR repertoires in blood. Because the study included a small number of donors, the genetic and exposure-history diversity represented was limited. Based on pairwise subsampling, the degree of clonotype sharing among donors was expected to be affected by sequencing depth. Rarefaction of sorted-subset datasets indicated incomplete sequencing despite the large sequencing depth. Higher generation probabilities were observed for clonotypes shared by all four sorted-subset donors than for non-shared clonotypes. Around 5.4% of naive CD4, around 3.6% of naive CD8, roughly 2.4% of memory CD4, and 0.4% of memory CD8 clonotypes were shared across several donors. Estimated clonotype richness was generally larger for naive than for memory subsets.

The donors were healthy, HIV-negative adults who had no recently reported acute infections or vaccinations. All donors were Caucasian adults living in Nashville, Tennessee, USA. Magnetic negative selection was used to enrich CD4+ T cells, after which naive cells were positively selected on CD45RA and the negative fraction became the memory subset. Blood was collected by leukapheresis, and PBMCs were isolated by Ficoll-Histopaque density gradient centrifugation and then cryopreserved in liquid nitrogen vapor phase. Analytical flow cytometry was used to check the purity and quantity of each magnetically sorted T cell population. Each sorted fraction had its genomic DNA isolated and then quantified by UV absorbance on a Nanodrop 2000c. Using the deep immunoSEQ assay, multiplex PCR amplified TCR CDR3 regions from genomic DNA. Genomic DNA extracted from each cell subset was distributed evenly over all wells of several immunoSEQ 96-well plates, and each plate served as one replicate. For sorted subsets, each replicate PCR was loaded with roughly 200 ng genomic DNA, equivalent to 32,000 or so T cell genomes. The purified libraries were quantified using a Qubit 3.0 fluorometer, sized with a Bioanalyzer 2100, and then quantified again using the KAPA Library Quantification kit. Every immunoSEQ 96-well plate was sequenced on a dedicated single-read 150-cycle Illumina NextSeq 550 flow cell. In the authors' own workflow: Because the immunoSEQ output included only junctional sequences and no quality scores, the filtering could not be the same as the filtering used for full-length reads. To assign V/J genes and CDR3, sequences were annotated using PyIR, a Python wrapper for IgBLAST v1.9, with IMGT germline references. Any read was removed if the V/J assignment was weak (E-value above 1e-6), the CDR3 was missing, or the read contained stop codons, out-of-frame junctions, or ambiguous translated residues. A V3J clonotype was defined by an identical inferred V gene, J gene, and CDR3 amino acid sequence. The percentage overlap between two repertoires was calculated by dividing the number of shared unique clonotypes by the size of the smaller repertoire. Richness of each repertoire was evaluated using RTK rarefaction, the Chao1 estimator, and Recon v2.1 estimates of unobserved clonotypes. OLGA was used to compute generation probabilities for all TCRbeta clonotypes that the gDNA method yielded from a handful of donors. TCRdb mirrors the immuneACCESS table, restricted to in-frame sequences. Some clones are absent from its copies; in checked studies, under half trace to an unresolved V gene, and the reason for the others is unknown. Clonal size and the V and J genes are those of that table, whereas D and trimming came from the DNA. For this sample there are around 330,000 clones; 74% appear just once. The ten largest clones add up to 10% of the sample.

With respect to this clone: This receptor's antigen is unknown. No quality values exist for individual bases; no much larger clone is one base distant.

The clonotype was recovered from a man younger than 40 in good health. Sequencing was performed on memory CD4+ T cells sorted from blood. The cell subset or site label of this sample denotes: CD45RA-negative fraction.

The nucleotide sequence reads as follows: TGTGCCAGCAGCTGGGGTAGGGGGGGCGCTGAGTACGAGCAGTACTTC. It codes for CASSWGRGGAEYEQYF. The chain uses TRBV7-8 and TRBJ2-7, and TRBD2 may be the D gene, going by 7 matching bases. CDR1 and CDR2 are read off the germline V gene as SGHVS and FQNEAQ. V is pared back by 4 bases and J by 4 bases, with 20 bases lying between the germline termini. The CDR3 covers 16 residues, taking in both the cysteine and the phenylalanine. Left in the record is the CDR3 DNA by itself, 48 bases read in frame from the first base.